This T cell receptor beta chain appears in the sequencing data of a study of blood T cell repertoires in COVID-19. The repertoire was sequenced with immunoSEQ multiplex PCR; TCRdb's copy has only in-frame clones and lacks some. The table lists approximately 230,000 clones, 75% to 90% of them singletons. Enrollees, about 18 to 95 years old, lived in 24 US areas. Grouping used clinical history reported by participants in a survey and questionnaire. The TCR originated in a woman in her 30s who had recovered from COVID-19. Specimen: PBMCs or T cells enriched from blood (not recorded which).

The chain's CDR3 is CASRETSGYPNEQFF. Written as DNA, the CDR3 is TGTGCCAGCAGAGAGACTAGCGGTTACCCCAATGAGCAGTTCTTC. The chain carries TRBV7-9 and TRBJ2-1, with TRBD2 matching 9 bases. V lost 6 bases and J lost 6; bases outside the gene matches: 9. The length of the CDR3 is 15 residues. Per the germline V gene, CDR1 is SEHNR and CDR2 is FQNEAQ (reference sequence).